The rows below give T cell receptor beta chains drawn from one sample of a study of T-cell memory formation after mild COVID-19. Each CDR3 protein is one row after TCRdb ran MiXCR on the 5' RACE reads. Among hundreds of thousands of distinct CDR3 sequences listed, roughly 25% were seen once. Sequences were obtained from PBMCs or a T cell subset sorted from them (not recorded which). These receptors all come from an adult woman who had mild COVID-19 (a few samples of this study predate the infection). Cell type and time point are not known. Each CDR3 is given with its conserved first and last residue. A D gene is named only where the DNA matches it firmly. Size values are once, few and many counts, or a class for expanded clones, and some rows have none.

clone_size | d_call | j_call | v_call | cdr3_aa | cdr3_nt
NA | TRBD2 | TRBJ2-3 | TRBV7-7 | CASSPSGGSDTQYF | TGTGCCAGCAGCCCAAGCGGGGGCTCAGATACGCAGTATTTT
few | NA | TRBJ1-1 | TRBV5-6 | CASSPTVRTEAFF | TGTGCCAGCAGCCCCACTGTTAGGACTGAAGCTTTCTTT
few | TRBD1 | TRBJ2-5 | TRBV7-7 | CASSHRTGRQETQYF | TGTGCCAGCAGCCATAGGACAGGACGCCAAGAGACCCAGTACTTC
NA | NA | TRBJ2-1 | TRBV11-2 | CASCLAGSYNEQFF | TGTGCCAGCTGCCTAGCAGGCTCCTACAATGAGCAGTTCTTC
few | NA | TRBJ2-3 | TRBV6-6 | CASSYPLGGRSTDTQYF | TGTGCCAGCAGTTATCCCCTAGGGGGGAGGAGTACAGATACGCAGTATTTT
few | TRBD2 | TRBJ2-7 | TRBV20-1 | CSAKVERGSYEQYF | TGCAGTGCTAAGGTGGAGCGGGGGTCCTACGAGCAGTACTTC
many | TRBD1 | TRBJ2-7 | TRBV5-1 | CASSQGGTGTYEQYF | TGCGCCAGCAGCCAAGGAGGGACAGGGACCTACGAGCAGTACTTC
few | NA | TRBJ2-1 | TRBV20-1 | CSARGTTVIEQFF | TGCAGTGCTAGGGGCACTACAGTGATCGAGCAGTTCTTC
NA | NA | TRBJ1-1 | TRBV29-1 | CSVTDGGNTEAFF | TGCAGCGTCACGGACGGGGGGAACACTGAAGCTTTCTTT
many | NA | TRBJ2-7 | TRBV11-2 | CASSSLIGPGALGEQYF | TGTGCCAGCAGCTCCCTTATCGGGCCGGGTGCTCTGGGAGAGCAGTACTTC
NA | TRBD1 | TRBJ2-7 | TRBV20-1 | CSARAGGAGRYEQYF | TGCAGTGCTAGAGCAGGGGGCGCGGGACGCTACGAGCAGTACTTC
once | TRBD1 | TRBJ1-2 | TRBV6-1 | CASVTGTGNGYTF | TGTGCCAGTGTAACCGGGACAGGGAATGGCTACACCTTC
once | NA | TRBJ1-5 | TRBV20-1 | CSARHNWASRNQPQHF | TGCAGTGCTAGGCACAACTGGGCTTCACGCAATCAGCCCCAGCATTTT
NA | NA | TRBJ1-2 | TRBV2 | CASSGDWRYGYTF | TGTGCCAGCAGTGGGGACTGGCGATATGGCTACACCTTC
few | TRBD1 | TRBJ2-5 | TRBV12-3/TRBV12-4 | CASSFPGQGYQETQYF | TGTGCCAGCAGTTTTCCGGGACAGGGCTACCAAGAGACCCAGTACTTC
few | TRBD1 | TRBJ2-3 | TRBV12-3/TRBV12-4 | CASKDRSHTDTQYF | TGTGCCAGCAAGGACAGGTCCCACACAGATACGCAGTATTTT
few | TRBD2 | TRBJ2-1 | TRBV7-6 | CASSLVALAGGPGEQFF | TGTGCCAGCAGCTTAGTCGCACTAGCGGGAGGGCCGGGTGAGCAGTTCTTC
NA | NA | TRBJ2-1 | TRBV7-3 | CASSFGDRAGQFF | TGTGCCAGCAGCTTTGGGGATCGCGCTGGGCAGTTCTTC
few | NA | TRBJ2-1 | TRBV14 | CASSQVGGPYNEQFF | TGTGCCAGCAGCCAAGTGGGGGGGCCATACAATGAGCAGTTCTTC
NA | NA | TRBJ2-1 | TRBV12-3/TRBV12-4 | CASRWDSAYNEQFF | TGTGCCAGCAGGTGGGACTCCGCATACAATGAGCAGTTCTTC
NA | NA | TRBJ2-2 | TRBV24-1 | CATSDPGSVNTGELFF | TGTGCCACCAGTGATCCCGGGTCGGTTAACACCGGGGAGCTGTTTTTT
NA | TRBD1 | TRBJ2-1 | TRBV11-3 | CASSSGQGYEQFF | TGTGCCAGCAGCTCGGGACAGGGGTATGAGCAGTTCTTC
NA | NA | TRBJ2-5 | TRBV14 | CASSQTGGLETQYF | TGTGCCAGCAGCCAAACCGGGGGGCTAGAGACCCAGTACTTC
NA | TRBD2 | TRBJ2-1 | TRBV27 | CASSRLAGGHEQFF | TGTGCCAGCAGCCGACTAGCGGGAGGGCACGAGCAGTTCTTC
NA | NA | TRBJ1-2 | TRBV20-1 | CSAPGQNYGYTF | TGCAGTGCCCCCGGACAAAACTATGGCTACACCTTC
few | NA | TRBJ2-7 | TRBV11-2 | CASSLGPPGRYEQYF | TGTGCCAGCAGCTTAGGTCCCCCGGGGCGATACGAGCAGTACTTC
NA | TRBD1 | TRBJ2-1 | TRBV18 | CASSPPRDRVGNEQFF | TGTGCCAGCTCACCACCACGGGACAGGGTCGGTAATGAGCAGTTCTTC
many | TRBD1 | TRBJ2-2 | TRBV7-6 | CASSSGQGLFTGELFF | TGTGCCAGCAGTTCCGGACAGGGCCTATTCACCGGGGAGCTGTTTTTT
NA | TRBD1 | TRBJ1-1 | TRBV20-1 | CSAHTEYRGSTSEAFF | TGCAGTGCTCACACGGAATACAGGGGTTCAACTTCCGAAGCTTTCTTT
few | TRBD2 | TRBJ2-7 | TRBV5-1 | CASSPQRGGTYEQYF | TGCGCCAGCAGCCCCCAGCGGGGGGGAACCTACGAGCAGTACTTC
NA | TRBD2 | TRBJ2-1 | TRBV9 | CASSAGTSDEQFF | TGTGCCAGCAGCGCTGGGACTAGCGATGAGCAGTTCTTC
NA | NA | TRBJ2-7 | TRBV5-6 | CASSLVAWQLPYEQYF | TGTGCCAGCAGCTTGGTTGCATGGCAGCTCCCGTACGAGCAGTACTTC
NA | NA | TRBJ1-1 | TRBV7-2 | CASSFFRPVVSRLNTEAFF | TGTGCCAGCAGCTTTTTCCGCCCTGTGGTTAGTCGGCTTAACACTGAAGCTTTCTTT
many | TRBD2 | TRBJ2-1 | TRBV5-1 | CASSLGASGGPNEQFF | TGCGCCAGCAGCTTGGGGGCTAGCGGGGGGCCCAATGAGCAGTTCTTC
NA | NA | TRBJ1-4 | TRBV4-2 | CASSQSVGATNEKLFF | TGTGCCAGCAGCCAATCCGTGGGGGCAACTAATGAAAAACTGTTTTTT
few | NA | TRBJ2-1 | TRBV29-1 | CSVEGPGQFF | TGCAGCGTAGAGGGGCCTGGGCAGTTCTTC
NA | TRBD2 | TRBJ2-3 | TRBV24-1 | CATSDYLAGGTDTQYF | TGTGCCACCAGTGATTACCTAGCGGGGGGCACAGATACGCAGTATTTT
few | TRBD2 | TRBJ2-3 | TRBV3-1 | CASSRASGGRTDTQYF | TGTGCCAGCAGCCGGGCTAGCGGGGGTAGGACAGATACGCAGTATTTT